A selection of T cell receptor beta chains follows, all from one sample in a study of response to subunit inactivated influenza vaccine. In TCRdb, the RT-PCR reads were re-called with MiXCR into one record per CDR3 protein. The table has roughly 540,000 distinct CDR3 sequences, around 21% seen once. These data were likewise used in another study, on T cells expressing NK-cell markers.

Source: CD4+ T cells sorted from PBMCs, taken 12 days after vaccination. These receptors were obtained from a man aged 50 to 60 who received an inactivated influenza vaccine. The CDR3 runs from the conserved cysteine through the conserved F or W. The D gene is left open where the match is weak. A row's size may be missing; if present it is once, few, many or a size class.

TRBV7-2	TRBJ2-1	-	few	CASSLGSFGDEQFF	TGTGCCAGCAGCTTAGGGTCTTTTGGGGATGAGCAGTTCTTC
TRBV14	TRBJ2-2	TRBD2	-	CASSQTGLAGGFTGELFF	TGTGCCAGCAGCCAGACCGGACTAGCGGGAGGTTTCACCGGGGAGCTGTTTTTT
TRBV20-1	TRBJ2-7	TRBD2	-	CSARDLAGAYYEQYF	TGCAGTGCTAGAGATCTAGCGGGGGCTTACTACGAGCAGTACTTC
TRBV11-1	TRBJ2-2	TRBD2	-	CASSFGRGGGELFF	TGTGCCAGCAGCTTCGGCCGGGGGGGCGGGGAGCTGTTTTTT
TRBV4-3	TRBJ1-4	-	-	CASSQGGRDNEKLFF	TGCGCCAGCAGCCAAGGAGGCAGGGACAATGAAAAACTGTTTTTT
TRBV5-1	TRBJ1-4	-	many	CASSLERANEKLFF	TGCGCCAGCAGCTTAGAGAGGGCTAATGAAAAACTGTTTTTT
TRBV15	TRBJ2-5	-	-	CATSRVKRTYQETQYF	TGTGCCACCAGCAGAGTAAAGCGGACGTACCAAGAGACCCAGTACTTC
TRBV4-3	TRBJ1-1	TRBD1	few	CASSQEGTGGFEAFF	TGCGCCAGCAGCCAAGAAGGGACAGGGGGCTTTGAAGCTTTCTTT
TRBV7-2	TRBJ2-5	-	-	CASSFQGKETQYF	TGTGCCAGCAGCTTCCAGGGGAAAGAGACCCAGTACTTC
TRBV7-3	TRBJ2-2	TRBD1	-	CASSRADRANTGELFF	TGTGCCAGCAGCCGAGCGGACAGGGCGAACACCGGGGAGCTGTTTTTT
TRBV29-1	TRBJ2-5	TRBD1	-	CSATQGAGETQYF	TGCAGCGCTACCCAGGGGGCTGGAGAGACCCAGTACTTC
TRBV6-2/TRBV6-3	TRBJ2-6	-	few	CASRYTGANVLTF	TGTGCCAGCAGGTACACTGGGGCCAACGTCCTGACTTTC
TRBV29-1	TRBJ1-1	-	-	CSVQGRSMNTEAFF	TGCAGCGTTCAAGGCAGGTCGATGAACACTGAAGCTTTCTTT
TRBV29-1	TRBJ1-1	-	-	CSVEEKQNTEAFF	TGCAGCGTTGAAGAGAAACAGAACACTGAAGCTTTCTTT
TRBV4-2	TRBJ2-5	TRBD2	-	CASSQGALAGYPETQYF	TGTGCCAGCAGCCAAGGGGCCCTAGCGGGATATCCAGAGACCCAGTACTTC
TRBV25-1	TRBJ2-2	-	-	CASSEFETVGAGELFF	TGTGCCAGCAGTGAATTTGAGACAGTAGGGGCCGGGGAGCTGTTTTTT
TRBV29-1	TRBJ2-3	TRBD2	few	CSQAGLAGEADTQYF	TGCAGCCAAGCCGGACTAGCGGGGGAGGCAGATACGCAGTATTTT
TRBV20-1	TRBJ2-7	TRBD2	-	CSAASGGLYEQYF	TGCAGTGCCGCCAGCGGGGGGTTATACGAGCAGTACTTC
TRBV7-8	TRBJ1-5	-	-	CASSLAAIGMSNQPQHF	TGTGCCAGCAGCTTAGCGGCTATAGGGATGAGCAATCAGCCCCAGCATTTT
TRBV9	TRBJ2-1	TRBD2	once	CASSVAGGVHEQFF	TGTGCCAGCAGCGTAGCGGGAGGGGTCCATGAGCAGTTCTTC
TRBV21-1	TRBJ2-5	-	-	CASSKTPRDTINQETQYF	TGTGCCAGCAGCAAAACGCCCCGGGACACCATCAACCAAGAGACCCAGTACTTC
TRBV28	TRBJ1-5	-	many	CASSLLRYSNQPQHF	TGTGCCAGCAGTTTATTACGGTATAGCAATCAGCCCCAGCATTTT
TRBV10-1	TRBJ2-2	-	once	CASREDRRNTWELFF	TGCGCCAGCAGAGAAGACAGAAGGAACACCTGGGAGCTGTTTTTT
TRBV6-2/TRBV6-3	TRBJ2-1	TRBD2	-	CASSQGLAGVEKQFF	TGTGCCAGCAGTCAGGGACTAGCGGGAGTAGAGAAGCAGTTCTTC
TRBV4-1	TRBJ1-1	-	-	CASSQRWGSNTEAFF	TGCGCCAGCAGCCAACGGTGGGGCTCGAACACTGAAGCTTTCTTT
TRBV12-3/TRBV12-4	TRBJ2-2	-	-	CASSSVQVNTGELFF	TGTGCCAGCAGTTCGGTGCAGGTTAACACCGGGGAGCTGTTTTTT
TRBV6-5	TRBJ1-5	-	-	CASSYSGGSNQPQHF	TGTGCCAGCAGTTACTCGGGTGGGAGCAATCAGCCCCAGCATTTT
TRBV2	TRBJ2-2	TRBD2	-	CGGSGGARNTGELFF	TGCGGCGGTAGCGGGGGCGCCAGGAACACCGGGGAGCTGTTTTTT
TRBV29-1	TRBJ2-5	TRBD1	few	CSVRQGRGQETQYF	TGCAGCGTAAGACAGGGTAGAGGCCAAGAGACCCAGTACTTC
TRBV18	TRBJ2-3	-	few	CASSPNVANTQYF	TGTGCCAGCTCACCCAACGTAGCTAATACGCAGTATTTT
TRBV7-6	TRBJ2-2	TRBD2	few	CASSLATSGILNTGELFF	TGTGCCAGCAGCTTAGCAACTAGCGGAATCTTGAACACCGGGGAGCTGTTTTTT